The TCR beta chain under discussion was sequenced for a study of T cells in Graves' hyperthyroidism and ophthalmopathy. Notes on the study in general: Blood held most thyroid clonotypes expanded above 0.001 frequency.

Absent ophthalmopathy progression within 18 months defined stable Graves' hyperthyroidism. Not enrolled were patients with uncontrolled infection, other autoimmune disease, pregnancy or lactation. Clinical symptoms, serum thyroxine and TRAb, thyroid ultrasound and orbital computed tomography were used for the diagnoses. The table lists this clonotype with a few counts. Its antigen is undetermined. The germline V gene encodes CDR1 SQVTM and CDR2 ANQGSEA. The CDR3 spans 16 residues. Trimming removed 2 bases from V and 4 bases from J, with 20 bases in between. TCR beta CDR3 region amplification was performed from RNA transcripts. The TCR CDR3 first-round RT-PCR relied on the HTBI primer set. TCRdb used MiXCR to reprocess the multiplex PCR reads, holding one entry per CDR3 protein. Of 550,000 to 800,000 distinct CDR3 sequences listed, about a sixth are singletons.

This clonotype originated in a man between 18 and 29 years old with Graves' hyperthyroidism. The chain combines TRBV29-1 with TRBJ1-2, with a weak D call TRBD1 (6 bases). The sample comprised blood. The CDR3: CSVERGAPEAIYGYTF. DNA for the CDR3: TGCAGCGTTGAAAGGGGGGCGCCAGAGGCGATCTATGGCTACACCTTC.